These T cell receptor beta chains were read from a single sample in a study of T-cell reconstitution after alpha-beta-depleted transplantation in children. TCRdb reprocessed the PCR reads via MiXCR and lists one record per CDR3 protein. This sample carries approximately 83,000 distinct CDR3 sequences, more than 9% of them seen once, and the ten largest clones take 11% to 15%. This material consisted of PBMCs from the stem cell graft donor, taken from the stem cell graft. These receptors were obtained from a human donor who donated a stem cell graft to a child with inherited bone marrow failure. CDR3s include the opening cysteine and the closing phenylalanine or tryptophan. D genes are given only for firm matches.

V gene | D gene | CDR3 protein
TRBV12-3/TRBV12-4 | . | CASSLGDPPYEQYF
TRBV2 | TRBD2 | CASLAGEGQETQYF
TRBV3-2 | . | CASSRGGWGQPQHF
TRBV6-6 | TRBD2 | CATLPAGGPYEQYF
TRBV6-5 | . | CASRYQGIGGYTF
TRBV27 | . | CASSQGGQPQHF
TRBV2 | TRBD2 | CASSEGTSGGQGTQYF
TRBV7-2 | TRBD2 | CASSLWGRAPETQYF
TRBV5-1 | . | CASSSRGVSYEQYF
TRBV7-8 | TRBD1 | CASSFGQGAGYTF
TRBV24-1 | TRBD2 | CATSDWTSGSGNEQFF